Listed below are T cell receptor beta chains from one sample, sequenced in a study of CD8+CD57+ T cells in acquired aplastic anemia. TCRdb redid the calling of the reads with MiXCR, one entry per CDR3 protein. This table has 150,000 to 200,000 distinct CDR3 sequences, roughly half appearing once. Material: sorted CD4+, CD8+, or CD8+CD57+ T cells (not recorded which) from PBMCs. The receptors here all came from a human donor with aplastic anemia. CDR3s include the opening cysteine and the closing phenylalanine or tryptophan. The D gene is left open where the match is weak. Expanded clones get a size class; other rows say once, few or many, or leave the size out.

D gene: .; J gene: TRBJ2-5; V gene: TRBV7-6; clone size: .; CDR3 protein: CASSIPLDSEFPYF; CDR3 DNA: TGTGCCAGCAGCATCCCCCTCGACTCCGAGTTTCCGTACTTC
D gene: .; J gene: TRBJ1-4; V gene: TRBV9; clone size: once; CDR3 protein: CASSLRPLYGATNEKLFF; CDR3 DNA: TGTGCCAGCAGCCTTCGCCCCCTCTACGGCGCAACTAATGAAAAACTGTTTTTT
D gene: TRBD1; J gene: TRBJ2-7; V gene: TRBV6-1; clone size: .; CDR3 protein: CASTGGILWEQYF; CDR3 DNA: TGTGCCAGTACAGGGGGTATTTTGTGGGAGCAGTACTTC
D gene: .; J gene: TRBJ2-2; V gene: TRBV14; clone size: .; CDR3 protein: CASSSRQRRYTGELFF; CDR3 DNA: TGTGCCAGCAGCTCCCGCCAGCGACGGTACACCGGGGAGCTGTTTTTT
D gene: .; J gene: TRBJ2-7; V gene: TRBV28; clone size: many; CDR3 protein: CASSVGRSYEQYF; CDR3 DNA: TGTGCCAGCAGTGTTGGACGCTCCTACGAGCAGTACTTC
D gene: TRBD1; J gene: TRBJ1-3; V gene: TRBV19; clone size: many; CDR3 protein: CASQQGAYGNTIYF; CDR3 DNA: TGTGCCAGTCAACAGGGGGCCTACGGAAACACCATATATTTT
D gene: .; J gene: TRBJ1-1; V gene: TRBV7-9; clone size: many; CDR3 protein: CASSLGQTVTEAFF; CDR3 DNA: TGTGCCAGCAGCTTAGGCCAGACAGTCACTGAAGCTTTCTTT
D gene: .; J gene: TRBJ2-3; V gene: TRBV19; clone size: many; CDR3 protein: CASSHNADTQYF; CDR3 DNA: TGTGCCAGTAGTCACAACGCGGATACGCAGTATTTT
D gene: .; J gene: TRBJ2-7; V gene: TRBV7-6; clone size: .; CDR3 protein: CASSSAQGPEQYF; CDR3 DNA: TGTGCCAGCAGCAGCGCTCAGGGCCCCGAGCAGTACTTC
D gene: TRBD2; J gene: TRBJ2-3; V gene: TRBV5-1; clone size: .; CDR3 protein: CASSSGTSGPRGTQYF; CDR3 DNA: TGCGCCAGCAGCTCCGGGACTAGCGGCCCCCGGGGTACGCAGTATTTT
D gene: TRBD2; J gene: TRBJ2-1; V gene: TRBV5-4; clone size: many; CDR3 protein: CASSTTSGRVNEQFF; CDR3 DNA: TGTGCCAGCAGCACGACTAGCGGGAGGGTCAATGAGCAGTTCTTC
D gene: .; J gene: TRBJ2-3; V gene: TRBV20-1; clone size: many; CDR3 protein: CSARDREEAGLPDTQYF; CDR3 DNA: TGCAGTGCTAGAGATCGTGAGGAGGCAGGGCTTCCCGATACGCAGTATTTT
D gene: TRBD1; J gene: TRBJ1-5; V gene: TRBV19; clone size: many; CDR3 protein: CASSTQGGNQPQHF; CDR3 DNA: TGTGCCAGTAGCACACAGGGGGGCAATCAGCCCCAGCATTTT
D gene: .; J gene: TRBJ1-1; V gene: TRBV5-1; clone size: .; CDR3 protein: CASSPGGNIEAFF; CDR3 DNA: TGCGCCAGCAGCCCGGGGGGGAACATTGAAGCTTTCTTT
D gene: .; J gene: TRBJ2-3; V gene: TRBV5-1; clone size: .; CDR3 protein: CASSLLQVTDTQYF; CDR3 DNA: TGCGCCAGCAGCTTGCTACAGGTGACAGATACGCAGTATTTT
D gene: .; J gene: TRBJ2-5; V gene: TRBV3-1; clone size: .; CDR3 protein: CASTSEGQGPRETQYF; CDR3 DNA: TGTGCCAGCACCTCCGAGGGTCAGGGGCCACGCGAGACCCAGTACTTC
D gene: TRBD1; J gene: TRBJ2-6; V gene: TRBV12-3/TRBV12-4; clone size: few; CDR3 protein: CASSPPPGQTSSGANVLTF; CDR3 DNA: TGTGCCAGCAGCCCCCCTCCGGGACAGACGAGCTCTGGGGCCAACGTCCTGACTTTC
D gene: .; J gene: TRBJ2-5; V gene: TRBV7-3; clone size: .; CDR3 protein: CASSRGQTETQYF; CDR3 DNA: TGTGCCAGCAGCCGTGGACAGACAGAGACCCAGTACTTC
D gene: .; J gene: TRBJ2-7; V gene: TRBV5-4; clone size: .; CDR3 protein: CASSLRPSFDEQYF; CDR3 DNA: TGTGCCAGCAGCTTGCGCCCATCATTCGACGAGCAGTACTTC
D gene: .; J gene: TRBJ2-7; V gene: TRBV24-1; clone size: .; CDR3 protein: CATSSGTPNYEQCF; CDR3 DNA: TGTGCCACCAGCTCCGGGACGCCCAACTACGAGCAGTGCTTC
D gene: TRBD2; J gene: TRBJ2-5; V gene: TRBV29-1; clone size: .; CDR3 protein: CSVGAGGRETQYF; CDR3 DNA: TGCAGCGTTGGAGCGGGGGGCCGGGAGACCCAGTACTTC
D gene: .; J gene: TRBJ1-4; V gene: TRBV16; clone size: many; CDR3 protein: CASSPGRARSGEKLFF; CDR3 DNA: TGTGCCAGCAGCCCGGGTAGGGCGCGATCTGGTGAAAAACTGTTTTTT
D gene: .; J gene: TRBJ2-3; V gene: TRBV4-2; clone size: .; CDR3 protein: CASSGGWGRGTDTQYF; CDR3 DNA: TGTGCCAGCAGTGGGGGGTGGGGCCGCGGGACAGATACGCAGTATTTT
D gene: TRBD1; J gene: TRBJ2-7; V gene: TRBV12-3/TRBV12-4; clone size: .; CDR3 protein: CASTSDRQPYEQYF; CDR3 DNA: TGTGCCAGCACCTCGGACAGGCAACCCTACGAGCAGTACTTC
D gene: .; J gene: TRBJ2-2; V gene: TRBV28; clone size: .; CDR3 protein: CASRAGNTGELFF; CDR3 DNA: TGTGCCAGTAGGGCAGGGAACACCGGGGAGCTGTTTTTT
D gene: .; J gene: TRBJ1-5; V gene: TRBV6-1; clone size: many; CDR3 protein: CATVVAGNQPQHF; CDR3 DNA: TGTGCCACAGTGGTGGCTGGCAATCAGCCCCAGCATTTT
D gene: .; J gene: TRBJ2-5; V gene: TRBV15; clone size: .; CDR3 protein: CATSKRYPSETQYF; CDR3 DNA: TGTGCCACCAGCAAGCGGTACCCCTCGGAGACCCAGTACTTC
D gene: .; J gene: TRBJ1-5; V gene: TRBV29-1; clone size: medium-sized; CDR3 protein: CSVSEGLLGNQPQHF; CDR3 DNA: TGCAGCGTTTCGGAGGGGCTGTTGGGCAATCAGCCCCAGCATTTT
D gene: .; J gene: TRBJ2-3; V gene: TRBV5-1; clone size: .; CDR3 protein: CASSLWGADTQYF; CDR3 DNA: TGCGCCAGCAGCTTGTGGGGAGCAGATACGCAGTATTTT
D gene: .; J gene: TRBJ1-4; V gene: TRBV4-2; clone size: .; CDR3 protein: CASSQDLQGNEKLFF; CDR3 DNA: TGTGCCAGCAGCCAAGACCTGCAGGGTAATGAAAAACTGTTTTTT
D gene: .; J gene: TRBJ1-1; V gene: TRBV30; clone size: .; CDR3 protein: CAWSLGGNTEAFF; CDR3 DNA: TGTGCCTGGAGTCTGGGGGGGAACACTGAAGCTTTCTTT
D gene: .; J gene: TRBJ2-2; V gene: TRBV19; clone size: many; CDR3 protein: CASRGLPGHRNTGELFF; CDR3 DNA: TGTGCCAGTAGGGGACTTCCGGGACACAGGAACACCGGGGAGCTGTTTTTT
D gene: .; J gene: TRBJ2-5; V gene: TRBV15; clone size: few; CDR3 protein: CATSRGRQGLETQYF; CDR3 DNA: TGTGCCACCAGCAGAGGGCGGCAGGGCTTGGAGACCCAGTACTTC
D gene: TRBD1; J gene: TRBJ1-1; V gene: TRBV4-2; clone size: many; CDR3 protein: CASSQGATGGGTEAFF; CDR3 DNA: TGTGCCAGCAGCCAGGGGGCGACAGGGGGCGGCACTGAAGCTTTCTTT
D gene: .; J gene: TRBJ1-1; V gene: TRBV20-1; clone size: .; CDR3 protein: CSARDQPSVVF; CDR3 DNA: TGCAGTGCTAGAGACCAACCATCGGTGGTCTTT
D gene: TRBD1; J gene: TRBJ2-5; V gene: TRBV20-1; clone size: .; CDR3 protein: CSAPTRQGGGETQYF; CDR3 DNA: TGCAGTGCTCCGACCCGACAGGGGGGTGGGGAGACCCAGTACTTC
D gene: .; J gene: TRBJ2-2; V gene: TRBV5-4; clone size: few; CDR3 protein: CASSPGRRDGELFF; CDR3 DNA: TGTGCCAGCAGCCCGGGCCGGAGAGACGGGGAGCTGTTTTTT
D gene: .; J gene: TRBJ1-6; V gene: TRBV19; clone size: once; CDR3 protein: CASSGGLYNSPLHF; CDR3 DNA: TGTGCCAGTAGTGGGGGTCTCTATAATTCACCCCTCCACTTT
D gene: .; J gene: TRBJ2-5; V gene: TRBV29-1; clone size: .; CDR3 protein: CSVDSVDAPIQETQYF; CDR3 DNA: TGCAGCGTTGATTCGGTGGATGCCCCGATTCAAGAGACCCAGTACTTC
D gene: .; J gene: TRBJ1-1; V gene: TRBV30; clone size: many; CDR3 protein: CACKIIVNTEAFF; CDR3 DNA: TGTGCCTGCAAGATTATCGTGAACACTGAAGCTTTCTTT
D gene: .; J gene: TRBJ1-2; V gene: TRBV5-1; clone size: many; CDR3 protein: CASSFLTDPSSGYTF; CDR3 DNA: TGCGCCAGCAGCTTCCTTACGGACCCCTCAAGCGGCTACACCTTC
D gene: .; J gene: TRBJ1-5; V gene: TRBV25-1; clone size: many; CDR3 protein: CASSAGALFQPQHF; CDR3 DNA: TGTGCCAGCAGTGCGGGGGCCTTATTTCAGCCCCAGCATTTT
D gene: .; J gene: TRBJ2-7; V gene: TRBV7-2; clone size: once; CDR3 protein: CASRRDLGGEQYF; CDR3 DNA: TGTGCCAGCAGGCGAGACTTGGGGGGCGAGCAGTACTTC
D gene: TRBD2; J gene: TRBJ2-5; V gene: TRBV20-1; clone size: .; CDR3 protein: CSAEPTSGSKETQYF; CDR3 DNA: TGCAGTGCTGAACCTACTAGCGGGAGTAAGGAGACCCAGTACTTC
D gene: .; J gene: TRBJ2-7; V gene: TRBV9; clone size: many; CDR3 protein: CASSEATGLIYEQYF; CDR3 DNA: TGTGCCAGCAGCGAGGCGACAGGACTGATCTACGAGCAGTACTTC
D gene: .; J gene: TRBJ2-1; V gene: TRBV5-1; clone size: once; CDR3 protein: CASSFIPRDNEQFF; CDR3 DNA: TGCGCCAGCAGCTTCATCCCCAGGGACAATGAGCAGTTCTTC
D gene: .; J gene: TRBJ2-7; V gene: TRBV20-1; clone size: .; CDR3 protein: CSAIRVGVYEQYF; CDR3 DNA: TGCAGTGCTATAAGAGTGGGGGTTTACGAGCAGTACTTC
D gene: .; J gene: TRBJ1-2; V gene: TRBV29-1; clone size: .; CDR3 protein: CSVGDGPTF; CDR3 DNA: TGCAGCGTTGGGGACGGGCCGACCTTC
D gene: TRBD2; J gene: TRBJ2-5; V gene: TRBV9; clone size: .; CDR3 protein: CASSVEAGGRETQYF; CDR3 DNA: TGTGCCAGCAGCGTGGAAGCGGGGGGGAGGGAGACCCAGTACTTC
D gene: .; J gene: TRBJ2-3; V gene: TRBV20-1; clone size: .; CDR3 protein: CSATGRMGTDTQYF; CDR3 DNA: TGCAGTGCCACCGGACGGATGGGGACAGATACGCAGTATTTT
D gene: .; J gene: TRBJ2-7; V gene: TRBV11-2; clone size: .; CDR3 protein: CASSQYDKSSYEQYF; CDR3 DNA: TGTGCCAGCAGCCAATACGACAAGAGCTCCTACGAGCAGTACTTC
D gene: TRBD2; J gene: TRBJ2-5; V gene: TRBV9; clone size: once; CDR3 protein: CASSVGRDLGTTQGETQYF; CDR3 DNA: TGTGCCAGCAGCGTAGGAAGGGATCTCGGGACTACCCAAGGAGAGACCCAGTACTTC
D gene: .; J gene: TRBJ2-2; V gene: TRBV5-1; clone size: many; CDR3 protein: CAGSEGDTGELFF; CDR3 DNA: TGCGCCGGCAGCGAGGGGGACACCGGGGAGCTGTTTTTT
D gene: TRBD2; J gene: TRBJ2-5; V gene: TRBV19; clone size: .; CDR3 protein: CASSIGAGAVGETQYF; CDR3 DNA: TGTGCCAGTAGTATAGGAGCGGGGGCTGTTGGAGAGACCCAGTACTTC
D gene: TRBD1; J gene: TRBJ1-5; V gene: TRBV4-2; clone size: .; CDR3 protein: CASSRRQGAVSNQPQHF; CDR3 DNA: TGTGCCAGCAGTCGAAGACAGGGGGCGGTGAGCAATCAGCCCCAGCATTTT
D gene: TRBD1; J gene: TRBJ2-2; V gene: TRBV20-1; clone size: many; CDR3 protein: CSAPPLNRGPGLNTGELFF; CDR3 DNA: TGCAGTGCCCCACCCTTGAACAGGGGGCCAGGCCTGAACACCGGGGAGCTGTTTTTT
D gene: .; J gene: TRBJ2-7; V gene: TRBV7-2; clone size: many; CDR3 protein: CASSSGQPKYF; CDR3 DNA: TGTGCCAGCAGCTCGGGACAACCCAAGTACTTC
D gene: TRBD1; J gene: TRBJ1-5; V gene: TRBV19; clone size: many; CDR3 protein: CASRVTGHSNQPQHF; CDR3 DNA: TGTGCCAGTAGAGTGACAGGGCATAGCAATCAGCCCCAGCATTTT
D gene: .; J gene: TRBJ2-7; V gene: TRBV3-1; clone size: many; CDR3 protein: CASSQTEGEQYF; CDR3 DNA: TGTGCCAGCAGCCAGACCGAGGGCGAGCAGTACTTC